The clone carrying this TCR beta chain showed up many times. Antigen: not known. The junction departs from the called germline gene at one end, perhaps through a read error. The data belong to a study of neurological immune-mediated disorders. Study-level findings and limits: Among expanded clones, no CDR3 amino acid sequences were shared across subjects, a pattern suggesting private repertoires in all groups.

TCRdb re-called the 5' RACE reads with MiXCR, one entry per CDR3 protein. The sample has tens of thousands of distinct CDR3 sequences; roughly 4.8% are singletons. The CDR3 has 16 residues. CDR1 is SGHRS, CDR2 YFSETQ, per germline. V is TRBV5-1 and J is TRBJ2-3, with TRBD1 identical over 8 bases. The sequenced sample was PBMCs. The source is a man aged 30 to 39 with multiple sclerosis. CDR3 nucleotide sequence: TGCGCCAGCAGCGTCGGGTCTTCAGGGGGCACAAATACGCAGTATTTT. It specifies CASSVGSSGGTNTQYF.